Following are 17 T cell receptor beta chains from one sample sequenced in a study of patients and donors after allogeneic stem cell transplantation. A single record per CDR3 protein comes from TCRdb applying MiXCR to the RT-PCR reads. Of about 960,000 distinct CDR3 sequences in the sample, roughly 18% were seen once. Sequencing was performed on blood, either unsorted or a sorted T cell fraction (not recorded which). The receptor source for this set is a human donor who was either an allogeneic HSCT recipient or a stem cell or donor lymphocyte infusion donor (not recorded which). It is not recorded whose cells these are; they may come from a transplant donor.

CDR3 bases: TGTGCCAGCCGGGGACTAAGCGGGGGCCTCTCCTACGAGCAGTACTTC. Its translation: CASRGLSGGLSYEQYF. The chain recombines TRBV7-2 with TRBJ2-7; 8 positions agree with TRBD2. The V gene end was trimmed by 8 bases and the J gene end by 0 bases; junction bases not matched to a gene: 12. CDR1 and CDR2 (germline): SGHTA, FQGNSA. The CDR3 loop spans 16 amino acids.

This clonotype has more than one count but fewer than ten. This chain uses TRBV13 with TRBJ1-5; D is unresolved. CDR1 PRHDT and CDR2 FYEKMQ come from the germline V gene (reference sequence). This CDR3 spans 14 amino acids. The V end was cut by 6 bases, the J end by 7 bases, with 16 bases between. CDR3 loop: CASRRSGSKQPQHF. CDR3 bases: TGTGCCAGCAGAAGATCGGGGTCTAAACAGCCCCAGCATTTT.

This clonotype was detected once. In DNA, the CDR3 is TGCAGCTCAGGACAGGGGGCTGGGGAGACCCAGTACTTC. This sequence encodes CSSGQGAGETQYF. The chain joins TRBV29-1 to TRBJ2-5; 11 bases agree with TRBD1. CDR1 and CDR2 (germline): SQVTM, ANQGSEA. The CDR3 spans 13 residues. Unmatched junction bases numbered 7, after V lost 8 bases and J lost 5 bases. The full variable domain, in which reference TRBV29-1 and TRBJ2-5 provide the parts outside the CDR3, is SAVISQKPSRDICQRGTSLTIQCQVDSQVTMMFWYRQQPGQSLTLIATANQGSEATYESGFVIDKFPISRPNLTFSTLTVSNMSPEDSSIYLCSSGQGAGETQYFGPGTRLLVL.

Only a few counts were recorded for this clonotype. The rearrangement links TRBV30 to TRBJ2-2; 9 bases line up with TRBD1. With V trimmed by 2 bases and J by 7 bases, 5 bases remained unmatched. The CDR3 covers 14 residues. Germline CDR1 GTSNPN, CDR2 SVGIG (reference sequence). Written as DNA, the CDR3 is TGTGCCTGGAGTTGGGGACAGGGAATCGGGGAGCTGTTTTTT. This codes for CAWSWGQGIGELFF.

The chain uses TRBV5-1 and TRBJ2-1; no clear D gene. This CDR3 has 15 residues. V was shortened by 0 bases and J by 8 bases, with 15 bases between the two germline ends. Germline V CDR1 and CDR2: SGHRS, YFSETQ. The CDR3 nucleotides are TGCGCCAGCAGCTTGGAAATATCGGGTACTTATGAGCAGTTCTTC. As protein: CASSLEISGTYEQFF.

This clonotype turned up a few times. This chain connects TRBV2 to TRBJ2-6, with a weak D call TRBD1 (5 bases). Per the germline V gene, CDR1 is SNHLY and CDR2 is FYNNEI. Trimming took 3 bases from V and 1 from J, leaving 13 bases between them. The CDR3 is 17 amino acids. The CDR3 sequence: CASSERARVSGANVLTF. CDR3 nucleotides: TGTGCCAGCAGTGAGCGAGCCAGGGTTTCTGGGGCCAACGTCCTGACTTTC.

This clonotype was counted many times. The V call is TRBV20-1, the J call TRBJ2-2; the match to TRBD2 covers 10 bases. After removal of 5 bases from V and 4 bases from J, the junction contained 4 bases not matched to a gene. Germline lookup yields CDR1 DFQATT and CDR2 SNEGSKA (reference sequence). This CDR3 contains 14 residues. The CDR3 loop reads CSAWTSGATGELFF. CDR3 DNA: TGCAGTGCTTGGACTAGCGGAGCCACCGGGGAGCTGTTTTTT.

The table lists this clonotype with a few counts. This chain links TRBV25-1 with TRBJ2-7; TRBD2 aligns across 7 bases. CDR3 length: 14 amino acids. In germline, CDR1 is MGHDK, CDR2 SYGVNS. With 3 bases clipped from V and 6 bases from J, the junction kept 8 bases outside the gene matches. The CDR3 spells CASSDGSGRGEQYF. For the CDR3, the DNA is TGTGCCAGCAGTGACGGTAGCGGGCGGGGCGAGCAGTACTTC.

In this sample, this clonotype turned up a few times. This chain links TRBV6-5 with TRBJ1-1, with 11 bases identical to TRBD1. CDR1 and CDR2 from the germline V gene are MNHEY and SVGAGI. J lost 9 bases, V lost 4 bases, and 10 bases had no gene match. The CDR3 consists of 15 residues. The CDR3 coding sequence is TGTGCCAGCAGTTTCCTGGGACAGGGGGATCGGAAAGCTTTCTTT. This sequence encodes CASSFLGQGDRKAFF.

The chain uses TRBV9 and TRBJ2-2; no definite D call. The CDR3 has 14 residues. Trimming left V 2 bases short and J 1 base short, with 6 bases between. CDR1 and CDR2 (germline): SGDLS, YYNGEE. The CDR3 here is CASSVLQNTGELFF. The CDR3 coding sequence is TGTGCCAGCAGCGTTCTCCAGAACACCGGGGAGCTGTTTTTT. Based on the CDR3 plus reference TRBV9 and TRBJ2-2, the full variable domain is DSGVTQTPKHLITATGQRVTLRCSPRSGDLSVYWYQQSLDQGLQFLIQYYNGEERAKGNILERFSAQQFPDLHSELNLSSLELGDSALYFCASSVLQNTGELFFGEGSRLTVL.

The CDR3 spells CASSVQSPASMAFF. For the CDR3, the DNA is TGTGCCAGCAGCGTTCAGTCCCCAGCCAGTATGGCTTTCTTT. The chain uses TRBV9 and TRBJ1-1; D not certain. V lost 2 bases and J 11 bases, leaving 19 bases between the germline ends. The CDR3 sequence is 14 residues long. Looked up from germline, CDR1 is SGDLS and CDR2 is YYNGEE.

In its sample, this clonotype was seen a few times. The chain couples TRBV12-3 or TRBV12-4 to TRBJ1-4, with 11 nucleotides matching TRBD1. CDR3 length equals 19 residues. V was clipped by 6 bases and J by 0 bases; unmatched bases: 12. CDR3 residues: CASRGRDRGTFATNEKLFF. CDR3 sequence (DNA): TGTGCCAGCAGGGGTCGGGACAGGGGGACCTTTGCAACTAATGAAAAACTGTTTTTT.

In this sample, this clonotype turned up a few times. The chain carries TRBV4-3 and TRBJ2-4; TRBD2 matches at 8 bases. CDR1 and CDR2 (germline): LGHNA, YSLEER. This CDR3 has 17 residues. V was pared by 0 bases and J by 3 bases, with 7 bases of the junction left unmatched. Here the CDR3 reads CASSQDSGVSGKNIQYF. Here the CDR3 DNA reads TGCGCCAGCAGCCAAGATAGCGGGGTATCGGGCAAAAACATTCAGTACTTC.

This clonotype appeared many times. The CDR3 protein is CSVERQGFTDTQYF. CDR3 DNA sequence: TGCAGCGTTGAAAGGCAGGGATTCACAGATACGCAGTATTTT. This chain uses TRBV29-1 with TRBJ2-3, with D possibly being TRBD1 (5 bases). This CDR3 comprises 14 residues. Germline V gene data show CDR1 as SQVTM and CDR2 as ANQGSEA. V dropped 2 bases and J dropped 2 bases, with 11 bases sitting between them.

This chain uses TRBV7-2 with TRBJ2-7; 8 bases agree with TRBD1. The CDR3 extends over 16 amino acids. The trim removed 1 base at V and 5 bases at J, leaving 10 bases unmatched. In germline, CDR1 is SGHTA, CDR2 FQGNSA. The chain's CDR3 is CASSLVGGQVIDEQYF. The CDR3 region has the DNA TGTGCCAGCAGCTTAGTAGGGGGACAGGTTATTGACGAGCAGTACTTC.

This clonotype was observed a handful of times. The chain carries TRBV29-1 and TRBJ2-7; TRBD1 aligns across 8 bases. CDR1 and CDR2 (germline): SQVTM, ANQGSEA. The CDR3 sequence is 18 residues long. J gave up 4 bases and V 2 bases, and 19 bases lay outside the gene matches. CDR3 residues: CSVEFPTSDRGDVYEQYF. DNA for the CDR3: TGCAGCGTTGAATTCCCTACATCCGACAGGGGAGATGTGTACGAGCAGTACTTC.

This sequence joins TRBV19 and TRBJ1-6; 8 nucleotides agree with TRBD1. With V trimmed by 3 bases and J by 6 bases, 10 bases remained unmatched. The CDR3 length is 17 residues. The germline gives CDR1 LNHDA, CDR2 SQIVND (reference sequence). The CDR3 DNA is TGTGCCAGTAGTATCCCGGGACAGGCTTACGGTAATTCACCCCTCCACTTT. Protein sequence: CASSIPGQAYGNSPLHF.